This T cell receptor (beta chain) was recorded in a study of T cell clonality in common variable immunodeficiency. Study outcomes and limitations: T cell subpopulation sequencing would be needed to explain CVID clonality. Common variable immunodeficiency TCR beta sequences reportedly had fewer deletions and N-nucleotide insertions.

This clone was seen many times. Its specificity is unknown. The CDR3 end is not reached by the read, which stops 3 residues before it; the germline J gene fills it in. CDR3 length equals 15 residues. Germline loops: CDR1 KGHSH, CDR2 LQKENI. V was trimmed by 6 bases and J by 2 bases, leaving 16 bases between them. Using immunoSEQ multiplex PCR, the repertoire was profiled, and TCRdb retains in-frame clones only, with some absent. The table lists tens of thousands of clones, with no singletons. Sequencing was carried out using peripheral blood mononuclear cells. The TCR comes from a person aged 18-70 years in good health. This chain joins TRBV18 and TRBJ1-2; D ambiguous. The covered CDR3 bases are TGTGCCAGCTCCGCCCAAACCCAGGAGAACTATGGC. Translation: CASSAQTQENYG. The CDR3 in its entirety is CASSAQTQENYGYTF.